What follows are 21 T cell receptor beta chains derived from one specimen sequenced in a study of regulatory T cells in long-lasting Graves disease. iRepertoire HTBI primers and Arm-PCR of CDR3 regions built TCR beta libraries. Each CDR3 protein gets one entry after TCRdb re-called the multiplex PCR reads with MiXCR. This table holds about 540,000 distinct CDR3 sequences, around an eighth found once. Stated time point: newly diagnosed GD, antithyroid drugs for less than 3 months. Following extraction of RNA from PBMCs, that RNA was used to make the TCR library. In addition, the sample was reused for a study of T cells in Graves' hyperthyroidism and ophthalmopathy.

The source material was peripheral blood mononuclear cells (PBMCs), sampled at new diagnosis, from a patient treated with antithyroid drugs. These TCRs come from a man aged 25-40 years with Graves disease.

This clonotype was observed a few times. The chain links TRBV12-3 or TRBV12-4 to TRBJ1-5, with D unclear. The CDR3 extends over 14 amino acids. V lost 5 bases to trimming and J lost 9 bases, with 17 bases between them. This CDR3 is CASSVNAVPSPQHF. The CDR3 nucleotides are TGTGCCAGCAGTGTCAATGCCGTACCTTCGCCCCAGCATTTT.

This clonotype has ten or more counts. The chain combines TRBV11-2 with TRBJ1-1; perhaps TRBD1 as D (6 bases). The V end was cut by 5 bases, the J end by 1 base, with 14 bases between. Germline CDR1 SGHAT, CDR2 FQNNGV. The CDR3 runs 15 residues. This chain's CDR3 is CASSLWGHQNTEAFF. CDR3 sequence (DNA): TGTGCCAGCAGCCTATGGGGGCATCAGAACACTGAAGCTTTCTTT.

As for this clonotype: This may be a read error: a much more frequent sequence differs by one nucleotide. This CDR3 is missing its conserved last phenylalanine or tryptophan, likely due to a read error. The rearrangement joins TRBV6-1 to TRBJ2-3, with 12 bases that match TRBD2. The length of the CDR3 is 17 residues. The J segment lost 5 bases and the V segment lost 7 bases, leaving 13 bases of the junction unmatched. In germline, CDR1 is MNHNS, CDR2 SASEGT. The CDR3 DNA sequence: TGTGCCAGCACCCCCGGTCAACTAGCGGGAGGAGGAGATACGCAGTATTTA. Residues: CASTPGQLAGGGDTQYL.

This clonotype was seen ten or more times. The chain has TRBV7-9 and TRBJ2-2; possible D gene TRBD1, 6 bases. The V end was cut by 11 bases, the J end by 4 bases, with 11 bases between. The germline V gene has CDR1 SEHNR and CDR2 FQNEAQ (reference sequence). This CDR3 spans 12 amino acids. The CDR3 coding sequence is TGTGCCTCAACAGGGACCACCGGGGAGCTGTTTTTT. As protein: CASTGTTGELFF.

The rearrangement joins TRBV7-9 to TRBJ2-3; D ambiguous. The CDR3 totals 13 residues. With 0 bases removed from V and 6 bases from J, the gap between germline ends came to 7 bases. The germline CDR1 and CDR2 sequences are SEHNR and FQNEAQ (reference sequence). CDR3 loop: CASSLADQDTQYF. The CDR3 region has the DNA TGTGCCAGCAGCTTAGCCGACCAGGATACGCAGTATTTT. Combining the CDR3 with reference TRBV7-9 and TRBJ2-3 gives the whole variable domain DTGVSQNPRHKITKRGQNVTFRCDPISEHNRLYWYRQTLGQGPEFLTYFQNEAQLEKSRLLSDRFSAERPKGSFSTLEIQRTEQGDSAMYLCASSLADQDTQYFGPGTRLTVL.

This clonotype was counted at least ten times. The chain has TRBV27 and TRBJ1-6; TRBD1 matches at 9 bases. CDR3 length equals 15 residues. V trimming: 5 bases; J trimming: 7 bases; junction bases outside the gene matches: 6. Germline CDR1 is MNHEY and CDR2 is SMNVEV (reference sequence). The CDR3 DNA reads TGTGCCAGCAGTCGACCGGGACAGGGAAATTCACCCCTCCACTTT. It encodes CASSRPGQGNSPLHF.

This clonotype has ten or more counts. The chain carries TRBV7-2 and TRBJ2-1; TRBD2 matches 13 bases. J gave up 4 bases and V 1 base, and 7 bases lay outside the gene matches. The germline V gene has CDR1 SGHTA and CDR2 FQGNSA. The CDR3 is made up of 18 amino acids. The CDR3 loop is CASSLGIPGLAGYNEQFF. CDR3 DNA sequence: TGTGCCAGCAGCTTAGGCATACCGGGACTAGCGGGATACAATGAGCAGTTCTTC. The full variable domain, rest sourced from reference TRBV7-2 and TRBJ2-1, is GAGVSQSPSNKVTEKGKDVELRCDPISGHTALYWYRQSLGQGLEFLIYFQGNSAPDKSGLPSDRFSAERTGGSVSTLTIQRTQQEDSAVYLCASSLGIPGLAGYNEQFFGPGTRLTVL.

Only a few counts were recorded for this clonotype. J is TRBJ2-7 and V is TRBV13, with D perhaps assigned TRBD1 or TRBD2 (6 bases each). The CDR3 contains 19 residues. CDR1 and CDR2 from the germline V gene are PRHDT and FYEKMQ (reference sequence). V dropped 7 bases and J dropped 0 bases, with 28 bases sitting between them. In DNA, the CDR3 is TGTGCCAGCACCCCCAGCGTGAGGGGGGAGGAGGGGCTCTCCTACGAGCAGTACTTC. Protein sequence: CASTPSVRGEEGLSYEQYF.

This clonotype was observed at least ten times. The rearrangement uses TRBV12-3 or TRBV12-4 and TRBJ1-3; possible D gene TRBD1, 5 bases. There are 16 residues in the CDR3. Trimming pared 4 bases from V and 0 bases from J, leaving 13 bases between. CDR3 bases: TGTGCCAGCAGTTGGGACGGATCCTTCTCTGGAAACACCATATATTTT. Translated: CASSWDGSFSGNTIYF.

V is TRBV5-1 and J is TRBJ2-3; D is ambiguous. Germline V CDR1 and CDR2: SGHRS, YFSETQ. This CDR3 region has 15 residues. V lost 0 bases to trimming and J lost 0 bases, with 8 bases between them. CDR3 sequence reads: CASSLGAHSTDTQYF. CDR3 coding DNA: TGCGCCAGCAGCTTGGGGGCTCATAGCACAGATACGCAGTATTTT.

As regards this clonotype: One base away lies a much larger clone, so this may be a sequencing read error. The chain recombines TRBV20-1 with TRBJ2-5; maybe TRBD2 (5 bases). This CDR3 spans 14 amino acids. From germline, CDR1 is DFQATT and CDR2 SNEGSKA (reference sequence). The CDR3 DNA sequence: TGCAGTGCTAGAGATAACGAGGGAGCGGAGACCGAGTACTTC. This sequence encodes CSARDNEGAETEYF.

Ten or more counts support this clonotype. CDR3 amino acids: CASSGQENQPQHF. The CDR3 DNA reads as TGTGCCAGCTCCGGGCAGGAGAATCAGCCCCAGCATTTT. The chain employs TRBV28 and TRBJ1-5; D unresolved. The ends were cut back, 8 bases at V and 4 bases at J, with 12 bases in the middle. CDR1 and CDR2 from the germline V gene are MDHEN and SYDVKM. This CDR3 is built from 13 residues.

As regards this clonotype: It may be a read error: a sequence one base away is much more abundant. V and J are TRBV6-2 or TRBV6-3 and TRBJ2-5, with D possibly being TRBD1 (5 bases). The CDR3 length is 15 residues. The germline V gene encodes CDR1 MNHEY and CDR2 SVGEGT. In DNA, the CDR3 is TGTGCCAGCAGTGGTCAGACAGCGTACCAAGTGACCCAGTACTTC. This gives the protein CASSGQTAYQVTQYF.

The sample holds a few counts of this clonotype. The chain couples TRBV30 to TRBJ1-4, with 8 bases matching TRBD1. This CDR3 has 14 amino acids. Germline V gene lookup returns CDR1 GTSNPN and CDR2 SVGIG (reference sequence). The trim removed 3 bases at V and 8 bases at J, leaving 8 bases unmatched. CDR3 sequence reads: CAWRLQGVREKLFF. The CDR3, as DNA: TGTGCCTGGAGGCTACAGGGGGTCAGGGAAAAACTGTTTTTT.

At least ten counts were recorded for this clonotype. The chain combines TRBV20-1 with TRBJ2-3, with D perhaps matching TRBD2 (6 bases). The CDR3 loop spans 14 amino acids. The ends were cut back, 6 bases at V and 3 bases at J, with 16 bases in the middle. The germline gives CDR1 DFQATT, CDR2 SNEGSKA (reference sequence). The DNA for the CDR3 is TGCAGTGCCTCCGAACTGGGGAGGACAGATACGCAGTATTTT. Encoded protein: CSASELGRTDTQYF.

The sample holds a few counts of this clonotype. The V gene is TRBV5-1, the J gene TRBJ1-1; D is uncertain. The CDR3 extends over 13 amino acids. Trimming removed 2 bases at V and 7 bases at J, with 12 bases between. Germline V gene sequence: CDR1 SGHRS, CDR2 YFSETQ. As DNA, the CDR3 is TGCGCCAGCAGCTTTCTAAGACGGGATGAAGCTTTCTTT. It codes for CASSFLRRDEAFF.

Of note for this clonotype: A read error is possible here, since a much larger clone lies one base away. The V call is TRBV11-2, the J call TRBJ2-7; D might be TRBD1 (6 bases). CDR1 SGHAT and CDR2 FQNNGV come from the germline V gene. The CDR3 loop spans 15 amino acids. V lost 6 bases and J lost 6, with 21 bases in between. CDR3 nucleotides: TGTGCCAGCAGGTCTGTAGACACCAGGGGATGCGAGCAGTACTTC. It yields the protein CASRSVDTRGCEQYF.

The table lists this clonotype with many counts. V usage is TRBV6-1 and J usage is TRBJ2-3; D is uncertain. V lost 6 bases and J lost 2, with 9 bases in between. CDR3 length equals 13 residues. Germline CDR1 is MNHNS and CDR2 is SASEGT. The CDR3 DNA reads as TGTGCCAGCAGCCCTTTGCCCACAGATACGCAGTATTTT. This sequence encodes CASSPLPTDTQYF.

This clonotype appeared a few times. The chain couples TRBV30 to TRBJ1-2, with 7 bases lining up with TRBD1. V was clipped by 4 bases and J by 0 bases; unmatched bases: 5. CDR3 size: 14 residues. CDR1 and CDR2 (germline): GTSNPN, SVGIG (reference sequence). CDR3 in DNA: TGTGCCTGGATTGGGACAGCAGCTAACTATGGCTACACCTTC. Translation: CAWIGTAANYGYTF.

This clonotype has just a few counts. The chain carries TRBV12-3 or TRBV12-4 and TRBJ1-3; D gene uncertain. V was pared by 5 bases and J by 0 bases, with 8 bases between. This CDR3 region has 14 residues. The CDR3 nucleotides are TGTGCCAGCAGTCCAGAGCTCTCTGGAAACACCATATATTTT. As protein: CASSPELSGNTIYF.

The chain joins TRBV27 to TRBJ1-1; tentative D call: TRBD1 (5 bases). This CDR3 is 13 amino acids long. Per the germline V gene, CDR1 is MNHEY and CDR2 is SMNVEV (reference sequence). Trimming stripped 6 bases from V and 0 bases from J, with 8 bases between. CDR3 DNA sequence: TGTGCCAGCAGGTGGGGCATGAACACTGAAGCTTTCTTT. It specifies CASRWGMNTEAFF.